This T cell receptor beta chain was observed in a study of OX40 agonist ivuxolimab in advanced cancers. Broader study findings: The average count of expanded clones was higher among CD8+ T cells than among CD4+.

With 5 bases clipped from V and 13 bases from J, the junction kept 9 bases outside the gene matches. Germline-derived CDR1 and CDR2 are MDHEN and SYDVKM. The CDR3 consists of 12 residues. Only in-frame clones appear in the TCRdb table, and some are missing; sequencing was by immunoSEQ multiplex PCR. Of about 82,000 clones listed, approximately 89% were seen once; the top ten hold over 0.2%. As concerns this clone: The target antigen is unknown.

The chain uses TRBV28 and TRBJ1-1; 8 bases are a match to TRBD1. The starting material was CD4+ or CD8+ T cells sorted from blood, obtained in a trial of the OX40 agonist ivuxolimab. The source is an adult with an advanced solid tumor such as melanoma, head and neck, liver or kidney cancer. The CDR3 region is CASSLPRQGSFF. CDR3 nucleotides: TGTGCCAGCAGTCTGCCCCGACAGGGGAGTTTCTTT.